Presented here are 7 T cell receptor beta chains from one specimen sequenced in a study of long-term antiretroviral therapy in people with HIV. Running of the v3.0 immunoSEQ assay took place at survey level. Assay used: immunoSEQ multiplex PCR; TCRdb lists only in-frame clones, some missing. Of some 20,000 clones listed, around 80% are singletons. This specimen consisted of unsorted PBMCs, obtained 1.2 years after starting antiretroviral therapy. These receptors were collected from a middle-aged woman with HIV.

The V gene is TRBV2, the J gene TRBJ1-3, with D unresolved. Between the trimmed V and J ends, which lost 7 bases and 0 bases, there was a span of 7 bases. This CDR3 contains 13 residues. The germline V gene encodes CDR1 SNHLY and CDR2 FYNNEI. CDR3 nucleotide sequence: TGTGCCAGCAATCTAAACTCTGGAAACACCATATATTTT. Protein: CASNLNSGNTIYF.

This chain joins TRBV7-9 and TRBJ2-5; tentatively, D is TRBD2 (5 bases). This CDR3 is 14 amino acids long. Trimming removed 2 bases at V and 3 bases at J, with 10 bases between. Germline V gene lookup returns CDR1 SEHNR and CDR2 FQNEAQ (reference sequence). In DNA form, the CDR3 reads TGTGCCAGCAGCTTATTGAGAGCGGAAGAGACCCAGTACTTC. Translation: CASSLLRAEETQYF. The full variable domain, with the rest looked up from reference TRBV7-9 and TRBJ2-5, is DTGVSQNPRHKITKRGQNVTFRCDPISEHNRLYWYRQTLGQGPEFLTYFQNEAQLEKSRLLSDRFSAERPKGSFSTLEIQRTEQGDSAMYLCASSLLRAEETQYFGPGTRLLVL.

This chain uses TRBV7-2 with TRBJ2-1, with D perhaps TRBD1 (6 bases). The CDR3 is made up of 17 amino acids. Germline CDR1 and CDR2: SGHTA and FQGNSA. The ends were cut back, 4 bases at V and 8 bases at J, with 24 bases in the middle. In DNA, the CDR3 is TGTGCCAGCAGCTCCCAGGCACGGGCAGGGGAGATCTATGAGCAGTTCTTC. Its protein product is CASSSQARAGEIYEQFF.

This chain uses TRBV5-1 with TRBJ1-2, with D possibly being TRBD1 (6 bases). Germline CDR1 and CDR2: SGHRS and YFSETQ. V lost 0 bases to trimming and J lost 3 bases, with 15 bases between them. CDR3 length: 16 amino acids. The CDR3 coding sequence is TGCGCCAGCAGCTTGGGGCCAAGGGGGGTGCACTATGGCTACACCTTC. This translates into CASSLGPRGVHYGYTF.

The chain combines TRBV19 with TRBJ1-5, with D perhaps matching TRBD1 (5 bases). Germline lookup yields CDR1 LNHDA and CDR2 SQIVND (reference sequence). Trimming stripped 0 bases from V and 1 base from J, with 10 bases between. CDR3 length equals 16 residues. CDR3 nucleotides: TGTGCCAGTAGTATAGATTGGGGGGAAAGCAATCAGCCCCAGCATTTT. Encoded protein: CASSIDWGESNQPQHF.

This clone was picked up one time. The rearrangement uses TRBV18 and TRBJ1-1, with 8 bases lining up with TRBD1. The germline CDR1 and CDR2 sequences are KGHSH and LQKENI. V was clipped by 3 bases and J by 4 bases; unmatched bases: 1. This CDR3 is built from 13 residues. CDR3 in amino acids: CASSPGTGTEAFF. CDR3 in DNA: TGTGCCAGCTCACCGGGGACAGGCACTGAAGCTTTCTTT.

In this sample, this clone turned up a few times. The chain employs TRBV7-9 and TRBJ2-3; TRBD2 aligns across 8 bases. V trimming: 2 bases; J trimming: 10 bases; junction bases outside the gene matches: 8. CDR3 length: 14 amino acids. CDR1 is SEHNR, CDR2 FQNEAQ, per germline (reference sequence). The CDR3 DNA sequence: TGTGCCAGCAGCTTACAACGGGAGGGCCGTTCGCAGTATTTT. It yields the protein CASSLQREGRSQYF.